This T cell receptor beta chain stems from a study of blood T cells in healthy people across ages. Whole-study findings and limits: The study found more naive CD4+ cells and higher diversity in long-lived than aged donors.

PCR was performed a second time for roughly 7 to 12 cycles using a sample-barcoded 5' primer and a J-beta primer mix. TCRdb reanalysed the 5' RACE reads using MiXCR and keeps one entry per CDR3 protein. The repertoire holds approximately 1,700,000 distinct CDR3 sequences, with 39% as singletons. Note on this clonotype: Its antigen is unknown.

The CDR3 is made up of 17 amino acids. Trimming took off 0 bases at V and 3 bases at J, with 17 bases between the two ends. The V call is TRBV12-3 or TRBV12-4, the J call TRBJ1-1; a weak D match, TRBD1 (5 bases). The clonotype originates from a human donor in good health. The sample consisted of blood. CDR3 sequence reads: CASSLALTARRHTEAFF. The CDR3 region has the DNA TGTGCCAGCAGTTTAGCGCTGACAGCCAGAAGGCACACTGAAGCTTTCTTT.